Following are 22 T cell receptor beta chains from one sample sequenced in a study of T cell clonality in common variable immunodeficiency. The protocol was immunoSEQ multiplex PCR, while the TCRdb copy is restricted to in-frame clones and leaves out a portion. Recorded here are around 30,000 clones, with no singletons, and the ten leading clones hold about 4%. Sequenced sample: peripheral blood mononuclear cells. The receptors originated from a person between 18 and 75 years old in good health.

This clone was counted only a few times. The read finishes 3 residues shy of the CDR3 end, and the germline J gene is used to complete it. This chain connects TRBV18 to TRBJ2-4; 8 bases fit TRBD1. The CDR3 extends over 14 amino acids. Per germline, CDR1 KGHSH and CDR2 LQKENI. CDR3 DNA (partial): TGTGCCAGCTCACAGACAGGGGAAGACTATGGT. It translates to CASSQTGEDYG. The complete CDR3 reads CASSQTGEDYGQYF.

As to this clone: Read data end 3 residues before the CDR3 end; the end is taken from the germline J gene. The genes are TRBV5-1 and TRBJ2-1; 9 bases agree with TRBD2. This CDR3 spans 15 amino acids. Per the germline V gene, CDR1 is SGHRS and CDR2 is YFSETQ. J was trimmed by 5 bases and V by 0 bases; bases with no gene match: 3. CDR3 DNA, as far as it was read: TGCGCCAGCAGCTTGGTTGCGGGGGGGGACAATGAG. This encodes CASSLVAGGDNE. The whole CDR3 sequence reads CASSLVAGGDNEQFF. Filled out from reference TRBV5-1 and TRBJ2-1, the complete variable domain reads KAGVTQTPRYLIKTRGQQVTLSCSPISGHRSVSWYQQTPGQGLQFLFEYFSETQRNKGNFPGRFSGRQFSNSRSEMNVSTLELGDSALYLCASSLVAGGDNEQFFGPGTRLTVL.

This clone was seen many times. The read terminates 3 residues ahead of where the CDR3 ends, so the germline J gene completes it. The chain carries TRBV2 and TRBJ1-4; D unclear. Trimming removed 4 bases from V and 5 bases from J, with 8 bases in between. Germline V gene data show CDR1 as SNHLY and CDR2 as FYNNEI. The CDR3 has 13 amino acids. CDR3 bases read: TGTGCCAGCAGTGGACTGAGAAATGAAAAA. The encoded protein is CASSGLRNEK. From start to end, the CDR3 is CASSGLRNEKLFF.

In the case of this clone: Coverage ceases 3 residues before the CDR3 finishes, and the germline J gene fills in the end. V and J are TRBV7-6 and TRBJ2-2; 7 bases agree with TRBD2. Germline V gene sequence: CDR1 SGHVS, CDR2 FNYEAQ. This CDR3 has 17 amino acids. The CDR3 sequence: CASSLVASGSGANVLFF. CDR3 bases read: TGTGCCAGCAGCTTAGTAGCTAGCGGCTCTGGGGCCAACGTG.

This clone was seen at least ten times. The CDR3 end lies 3 residues beyond the end of the read and is filled in from the germline J gene. The chain carries TRBV19 and TRBJ1-3; 9 bases align to TRBD1. Unmatched junction bases numbered 9, after V lost 7 bases and J lost 2 bases. There are 16 residues in the CDR3. In germline, CDR1 is LNHDA, CDR2 SQIVND (reference sequence). CDR3 sequence reads: CASTADRGSAGNTIYF. The CDR3 bases that were read are TGTGCCAGTACCGCGGACAGGGGTTCTGCTGGAAACACC.

There are many counts of this clone. The read ends 3 residues early relative to the CDR3; the germline J gene fills the gap. The genes are TRBV9 and TRBJ1-2; D possibly corresponds to TRBD1 (5 bases). CDR1 is SGDLS and CDR2 is YYNGEE in the germline V gene. V shed 4 bases and J shed 7 bases, with 14 bases lying between them. The CDR3 extends over 13 amino acids. CDR3 amino acids: CASSTSGGVGYTF. The DNA read from the CDR3 is TGTGCCAGCAGCACCTCGGGGGGGGTTGGC.

This clone was recorded at least ten times. The DNA ends 3 residues before the CDR3 does, and the rest of the CDR3 is filled in from the germline J gene. The chain employs TRBV2 and TRBJ2-1; TRBD1 agrees at 7 bases. There are 13 residues in the CDR3. Germline V gene sequence: CDR1 SNHLY, CDR2 FYNNEI. J was trimmed by 9 bases and V by 2 bases; bases with no gene match: 4. CDR3 residues: CASSELTGFEQFF. CDR3 DNA, as far as it was read: TGTGCCAGCAGTGAACTGACAGGGTTTGAG. Variable domain in full (rest from reference TRBV2 and TRBJ2-1): EPEVTQTPSHQVTQMGQEVILRCVPISNHLYFYWYRQILGQKVEFLVSFYNNEISEKSEIFDDQFSVERPDGSNFTLKIRSTKLEDSAMYFCASSELTGFEQFFGPGTRLTVL.

This clone was seen repeatedly, ten times or more. From the germline J gene comes the end of the CDR3, since the read stops 3 residues before it. This chain connects TRBV10-2 to TRBJ2-2; D might be TRBD2 (6 bases). Germline loops: CDR1 WSHSY, CDR2 SAAADI. V lost 8 bases to trimming and J lost 6 bases, with 13 bases between them. The CDR3 has 13 residues. The CDR3 DNA, read in part, is TGCGCCAGCCGAGACGGAGGGGCCGGGGAG. Protein product: CASRDGGAGE. The complete CDR3 sequence is CASRDGGAGELFF.

This clone has at least ten counts. The observed sequence ends 3 residues before the CDR3 terminus, with the missing tail filled in from the germline J gene. The chain employs TRBV12-5 and TRBJ2-5; the D gene is possibly TRBD2 (5 bases). Germline lookup yields CDR1 LGHNT and CDR2 FRNRAP. V gave up 0 bases and J gave up 5 bases, with 16 bases separating them. The CDR3 is 16 amino acids. Partial CDR3 DNA: TGTGCTAGTGGTTTGGTACGGTCCGAGGGTATGGAGACC. Translation gives CASGLVRSEGMET. In full, the CDR3 reads CASGLVRSEGMETQYF.

This clone was seen ten or more times. Sequencing ends 3 residues short of the CDR3 end; the germline J gene provides the rest. The rearrangement uses TRBV4-1 and TRBJ2-1, with D possibly TRBD1 on 5 matching bases. V lost 2 bases and J 6 bases, leaving 14 bases between the germline ends. The V gene's germline CDR1 is MGHRA and CDR2 YSYEKL. The CDR3 is 15 residues long. CDR3 bases read: TGCGCCAGCAGCCAACGTCAGGGCACAGGCAATGAG. As protein: CASSQRQGTGNE. The complete CDR3 protein is CASSQRQGTGNEQFF.

Worth noting for this clone: Read coverage stops 3 residues before the CDR3 terminus; the germline J gene supplies the remainder. The rearrangement joins TRBV7-9 to TRBJ2-4; possibly TRBD2 for D (6 bases). This CDR3 has 13 residues. Germline loops: CDR1 SEHNR, CDR2 FQNEAQ (reference sequence). This CDR3 reads CASSLGGLYGQYF. The sequenced part of the CDR3 DNA is TGTGCCAGCAGCTTAGGGGGACTCTATGGT.

With respect to this clone: With the read ending 3 residues before the CDR3 end, the germline J gene is used to fill in that end. This chain joins TRBV11-3 and TRBJ2-1; D is uncertain. V was clipped by 3 bases and J by 6 bases, with 12 bases between them. The CDR3 runs 14 residues. The V gene's germline CDR1 is SGHNT and CDR2 YENEEA. The CDR3 protein is CASSFGRSGNEQFF. CDR3 DNA, as far as it was read: TGTGCCAGCAGCTTCGGTCGGTCTGGCAATGAG.

This clone appeared many times. The CDR3 is cut off 3 residues early in the read; its end comes from the germline J gene. The V call is TRBV19, the J call TRBJ1-1, with TRBD1 identical over 10 bases. Germline values: CDR1 LNHDA, CDR2 SQIVND (reference sequence). CDR3 size: 15 residues. Trimming at V came to 9 bases and at J to 6 bases, leaving 13 bases not matched to a gene. CDR3 loop: CASNYPGQGPSEAFF. Incomplete CDR3 DNA: TGTGCCAGCAACTATCCGGGACAGGGGCCCTCTGAA. The full variable domain, completed using reference TRBV19 and TRBJ1-1, is DGGITQSPKYLFRKEGQNVTLSCEQNLNHDAMYWYRQDPGQGLRLIYYSQIVNDFQKGDIAEGYSVSREKKESFPLTVTSAQKNPTAFYLCASNYPGQGPSEAFFGQGTRLTVV.

The sample holds many counts of this clone. The sequenced fragment ends 3 residues before the CDR3 boundary, so the rest is inferred from the germline J gene. V gene TRBV5-6 combines with J gene TRBJ2-7, with 10 positions matching TRBD1. There are 15 residues in the CDR3. Germline V gene sequence: CDR1 SGHDT, CDR2 YYEEEE. V dropped 5 bases and J dropped 3; count of bases not matched to a gene: 8. The sequenced part of the CDR3 DNA is TGTGCCAGCAGGTCCCCGGGACAGGGGTACTACGAG. Its translation is CASRSPGQGYYE. In full, the CDR3 reads CASRSPGQGYYEQYF.

This clone was counted at least ten times. The read finishes 3 residues shy of the CDR3 end, and the germline J gene is used to complete it. V is TRBV5-8 and J is TRBJ1-4; no reliable D call. V was pared by 4 bases and J by 8 bases, with 15 bases between. CDR1 and CDR2 from the germline V gene are SGHTS and YDEGEE. The CDR3 covers 14 residues. Incomplete CDR3 DNA: TGTGCCAGCAGCCCCGACGGGTTTGGGGAAAAA. Residues: CASSPDGFGEK. From start to end, the CDR3 is CASSPDGFGEKLFF.

This clone was counted many times. The CDR3 bases that were read are TGTGCCAGCTCACCACCGTCTAGCGGAGAGACC. It specifies CASSPPSSGET. The whole CDR3 sequence is CASSPPSSGETQYF. V is TRBV18 and J is TRBJ2-5, with 7 bases that match TRBD2. The read is 3 residues too short to cover the CDR3 end, so that end is filled in from the germline J gene. The germline gives CDR1 KGHSH, CDR2 LQKENI. The CDR3 runs to 14 residues. The trim removed 0 bases at V and 4 bases at J, leaving 2 bases unmatched.

This clone has just a few counts. The CDR3 end is not reached by the read, which stops 3 residues before it; the germline J gene fills it in. This sequence joins TRBV7-9 and TRBJ1-2, with D perhaps matching TRBD1 (6 bases). The CDR3 is 14 residues long. Germline lookup yields CDR1 SEHNR and CDR2 FQNEAQ (reference sequence). The CDR3 bases that were read are TGTGCCAGCAGCACCCGGGACACAACAGATACC. Amino acids: CASSTRDTTDT. The whole CDR3 protein is CASSTRDTTDTYTF.

This clone was seen ten or more times. The read gets to within 3 residues of the CDR3 end, and the germline J gene fills in the rest. This sequence joins TRBV20-1 and TRBJ2-2; D might be TRBD1 (7 bases). Germline CDR1 is DFQATT and CDR2 is SNEGSKA (reference sequence). V dropped 6 bases and J dropped 6 bases, with 14 bases sitting between them. The CDR3 spans 13 residues. CDR3 residues: CSAPRGAAGELFF. The sequenced part of the CDR3 DNA is TGCAGTGCGCCCAGGGGGGCCGCCGGGGAG.

In this sample, this clone turned up many times. The sequence runs out 3 residues before the end of the CDR3; the remainder is reconstructed from the germline J gene. The chain recombines TRBV20-1 with TRBJ2-3, with 8 bases that match TRBD1. J was trimmed by 4 bases and V by 2 bases; bases with no gene match: 8. CDR1 and CDR2 from the germline V gene are DFQATT and SNEGSKA (reference sequence). The CDR3 runs 15 residues. The part of the CDR3 DNA that was read is TGCAGTGCTAGACGGACAGGGCACGATCCAGATACG. Encoded protein: CSARRTGHDPDT. The full CDR3 is CSARRTGHDPDTQYF.

As to this clone: The read terminates 3 residues ahead of where the CDR3 ends, so the germline J gene completes it. The chain links TRBV11-2 to TRBJ2-2; 9 bases are shared with TRBD1. Germline lookup yields CDR1 SGHAT and CDR2 FQNNGV. The trim removed 3 bases at V and 4 bases at J, leaving 3 bases unmatched. The CDR3 contains 15 residues. The part of the CDR3 DNA that was read is TGTGCCAGCAGCTTTAACAGGGGGCTCACCGGGGAG. Protein product: CASSFNRGLTGE. The whole CDR3 reads CASSFNRGLTGELFF.

This clone was recorded at least ten times. The sequenced fragment ends 3 residues before the CDR3 boundary, so the rest is inferred from the germline J gene. The genes are TRBV7-2 and TRBJ2-7; D perhaps matches TRBD1 (6 bases). V dropped 3 bases and J dropped 3 bases, with 12 bases sitting between them. The germline CDR1 and CDR2 sequences are SGHTA and FQGNSA. CDR3 length equals 14 residues. The CDR3 loop reads CASSFGAGVYEQYF. Incomplete CDR3 DNA: TGTGCCAGCAGCTTTGGGGCAGGGGTCTACGAG.

There are many counts of this clone. From the germline J gene comes the end of the CDR3, since the read stops 3 residues before it. This chain links TRBV5-1 with TRBJ1-2, with D uncertain. Trimming pared 0 bases from V and 3 bases from J, leaving 9 bases between. Per germline, CDR1 SGHRS and CDR2 YFSETQ. This CDR3 is built from 14 residues. The CDR3 region is CASSLAGSYYGYTF. The sequenced CDR3 bases are TGCGCCAGCAGCTTGGCAGGCAGCTACTATGGC.